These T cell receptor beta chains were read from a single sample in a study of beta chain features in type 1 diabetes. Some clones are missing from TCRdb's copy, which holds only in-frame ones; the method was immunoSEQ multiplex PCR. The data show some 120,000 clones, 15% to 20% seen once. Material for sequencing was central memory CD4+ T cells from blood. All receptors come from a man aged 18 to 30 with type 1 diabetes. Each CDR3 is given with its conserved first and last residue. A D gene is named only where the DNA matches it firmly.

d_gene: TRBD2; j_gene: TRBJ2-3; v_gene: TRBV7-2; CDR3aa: CASNHGGVTDTQYF
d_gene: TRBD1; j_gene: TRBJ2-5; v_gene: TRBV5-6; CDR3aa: CASSKTGGKIGTQYF
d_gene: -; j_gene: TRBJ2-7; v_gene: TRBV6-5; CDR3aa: CASSYLTDYEQYF
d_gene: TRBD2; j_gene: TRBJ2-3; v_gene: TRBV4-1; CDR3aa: CASSTLSGGPGTQYF
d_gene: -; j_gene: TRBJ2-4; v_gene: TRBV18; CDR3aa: CASSRISGPSNIQYF
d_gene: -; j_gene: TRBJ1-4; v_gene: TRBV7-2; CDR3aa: CASSLYREEKLFF
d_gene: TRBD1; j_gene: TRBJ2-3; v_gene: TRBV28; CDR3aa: CASSPDRGSTDTQYF
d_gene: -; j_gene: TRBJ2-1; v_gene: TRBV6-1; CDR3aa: CASSEASEYNEQFF
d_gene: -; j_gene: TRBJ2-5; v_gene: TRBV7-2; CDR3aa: CASSRGPRKETQYF
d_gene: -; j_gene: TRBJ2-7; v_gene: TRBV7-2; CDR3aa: CASSLGVSYEQYF
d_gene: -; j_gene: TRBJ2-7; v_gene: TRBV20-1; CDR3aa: CSAAQGNEQYF
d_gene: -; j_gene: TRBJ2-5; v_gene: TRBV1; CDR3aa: CTSSQAGLAGATETQYF
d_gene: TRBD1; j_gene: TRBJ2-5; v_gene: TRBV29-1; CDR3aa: CSAETGLQETQYF
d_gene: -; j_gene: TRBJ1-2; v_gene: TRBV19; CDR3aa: CASSFNYGYTF
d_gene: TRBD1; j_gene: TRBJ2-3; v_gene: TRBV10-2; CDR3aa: CASSYNRGSDTQYF
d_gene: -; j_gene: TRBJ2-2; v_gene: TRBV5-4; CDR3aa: CASSLPKSGSTGELFF
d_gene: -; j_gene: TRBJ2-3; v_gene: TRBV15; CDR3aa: CATSREARTQYF
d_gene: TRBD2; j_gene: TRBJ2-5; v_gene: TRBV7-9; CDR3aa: CASSPTSGAQETQYF
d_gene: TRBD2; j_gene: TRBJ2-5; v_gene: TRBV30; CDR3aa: CSWILDPSGGKETQYF
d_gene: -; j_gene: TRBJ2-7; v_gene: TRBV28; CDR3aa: CASSGAEGRYEQYF
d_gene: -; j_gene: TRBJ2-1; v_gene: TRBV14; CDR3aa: CASSQDRSYNEQFF
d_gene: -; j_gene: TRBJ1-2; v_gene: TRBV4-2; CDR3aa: CASSQGRGDGYTF
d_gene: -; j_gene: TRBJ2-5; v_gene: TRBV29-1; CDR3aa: CSVVTSTGAQYF
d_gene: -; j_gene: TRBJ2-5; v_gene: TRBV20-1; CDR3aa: CSATQGETQYF
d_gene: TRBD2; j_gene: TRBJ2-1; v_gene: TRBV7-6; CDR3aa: CASSKIGTSGGEQFF
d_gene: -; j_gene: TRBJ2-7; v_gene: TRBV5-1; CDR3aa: CASSLGPTDGGEQYF
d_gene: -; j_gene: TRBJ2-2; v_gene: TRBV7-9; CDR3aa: CASSYPGRLFF
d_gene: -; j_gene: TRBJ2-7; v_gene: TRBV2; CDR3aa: CASGRHPTGEQYF
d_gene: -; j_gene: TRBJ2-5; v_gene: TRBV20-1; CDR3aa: CSAREETQYF
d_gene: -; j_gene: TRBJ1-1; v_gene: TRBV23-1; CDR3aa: CASSQSRQVYPEAFF